This T cell receptor beta chain was profiled in a study of T-cell reconstitution after alpha-beta-depleted transplantation in children. Construction of the TCRbeta library involved unique molecular identifiers. TCRdb used MiXCR to reprocess the PCR reads, holding one entry per CDR3 protein. The data show over 85,000 distinct CDR3 sequences, with 10% seen just once and 6.5% to 9.5% held by the top ten. This clonotype was found many times. The CDR3 contains 15 residues. In germline, CDR1 is LNHNV, CDR2 YYDKDF (reference sequence). V dropped 1 base and J dropped 2 bases, with 10 bases sitting between them.

This specimen was PBMCs from the stem cell graft donor, taken from the stem cell graft. This chain joins TRBV15 and TRBJ2-3; maybe TRBD1 (5 bases). This clonotype originated in a human donor who donated a stem cell graft to a child with acute lymphoblastic leukemia. CDR3 coding DNA: TGTGCCACCAGCAGAGGGACACGATACACAGATACGCAGTATTTT. Amino acids: CATSRGTRYTDTQYF.